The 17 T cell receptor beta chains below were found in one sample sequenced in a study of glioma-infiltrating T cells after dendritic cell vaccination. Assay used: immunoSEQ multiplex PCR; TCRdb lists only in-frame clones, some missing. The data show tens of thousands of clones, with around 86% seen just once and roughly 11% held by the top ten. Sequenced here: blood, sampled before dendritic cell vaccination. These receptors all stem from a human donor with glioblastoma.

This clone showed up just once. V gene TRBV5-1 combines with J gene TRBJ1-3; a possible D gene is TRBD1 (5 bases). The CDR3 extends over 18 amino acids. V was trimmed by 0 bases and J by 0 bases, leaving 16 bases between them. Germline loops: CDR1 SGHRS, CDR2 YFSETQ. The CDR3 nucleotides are TGCGCCAGCAGCTTGGAGGGACCCGGGAGATCCTCTGGAAACACCATATATTTT. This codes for CASSLEGPGRSSGNTIYF.

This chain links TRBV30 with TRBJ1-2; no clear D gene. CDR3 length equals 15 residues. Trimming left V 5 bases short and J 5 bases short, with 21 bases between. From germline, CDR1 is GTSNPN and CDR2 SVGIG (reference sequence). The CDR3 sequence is CAWDKPGSGKYGYTF. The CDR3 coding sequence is TGTGCCTGGGATAAACCGGGCAGCGGTAAATATGGCTACACCTTC.

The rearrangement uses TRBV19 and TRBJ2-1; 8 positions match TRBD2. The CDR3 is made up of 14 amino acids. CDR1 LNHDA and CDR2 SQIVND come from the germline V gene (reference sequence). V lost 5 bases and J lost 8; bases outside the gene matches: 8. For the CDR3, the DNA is TGTGCCAGTAGTCCAGGGACTAGTGTTGATGAGCAGTTCTTC. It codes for CASSPGTSVDEQFF.

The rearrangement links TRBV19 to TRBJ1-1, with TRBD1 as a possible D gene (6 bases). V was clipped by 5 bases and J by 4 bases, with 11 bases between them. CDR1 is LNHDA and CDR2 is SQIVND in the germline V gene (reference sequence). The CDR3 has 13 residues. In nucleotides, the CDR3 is TGTGCCAGTAGTTCTACAGGGTTCACTGAAGCTTTCTTT. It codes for CASSSTGFTEAFF.

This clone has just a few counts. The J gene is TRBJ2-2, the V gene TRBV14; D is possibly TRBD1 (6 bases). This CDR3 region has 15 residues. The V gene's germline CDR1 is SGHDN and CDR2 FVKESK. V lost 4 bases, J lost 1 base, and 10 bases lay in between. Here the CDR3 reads CASSRRGQNTGELFF. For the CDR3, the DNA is TGTGCCAGCAGCCGAAGGGGACAGAACACCGGGGAGCTGTTTTTT.

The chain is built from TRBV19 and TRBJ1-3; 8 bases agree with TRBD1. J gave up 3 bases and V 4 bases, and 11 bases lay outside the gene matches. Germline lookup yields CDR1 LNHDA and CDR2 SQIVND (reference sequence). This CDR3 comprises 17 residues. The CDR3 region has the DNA TGTGCCAGTAGTACGCAATTTCGGACAGGGCATGGAAACACCATATATTTT. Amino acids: CASSTQFRTGHGNTIYF.

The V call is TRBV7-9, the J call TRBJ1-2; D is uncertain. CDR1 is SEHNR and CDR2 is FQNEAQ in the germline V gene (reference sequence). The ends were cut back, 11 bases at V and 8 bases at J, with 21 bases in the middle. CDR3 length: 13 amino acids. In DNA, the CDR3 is TGTGCCGGAGCGGCGGGATTTAATGAAGGCTACACCTTC. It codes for CAGAAGFNEGYTF.

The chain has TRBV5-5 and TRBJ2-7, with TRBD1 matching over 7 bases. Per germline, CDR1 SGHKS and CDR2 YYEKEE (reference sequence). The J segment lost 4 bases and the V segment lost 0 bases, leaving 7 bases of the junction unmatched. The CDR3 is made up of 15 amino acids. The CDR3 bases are TGTGCCAGCAGCTTGGTCGCAGGGGGTCGATACGAGCAGTACTTC. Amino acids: CASSLVAGGRYEQYF.

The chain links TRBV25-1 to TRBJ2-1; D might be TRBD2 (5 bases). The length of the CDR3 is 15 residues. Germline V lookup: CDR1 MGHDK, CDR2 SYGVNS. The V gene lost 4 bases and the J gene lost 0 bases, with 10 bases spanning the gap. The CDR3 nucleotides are TGTGCCAGCAGTGTCCGGGGTAGCTCCTACAATGAGCAGTTCTTC. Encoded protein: CASSVRGSSYNEQFF.

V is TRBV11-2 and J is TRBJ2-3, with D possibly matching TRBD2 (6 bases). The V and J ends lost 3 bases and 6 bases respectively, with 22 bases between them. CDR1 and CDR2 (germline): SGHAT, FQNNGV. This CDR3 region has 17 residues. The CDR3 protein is CASSFRLDGLSGDTQYF. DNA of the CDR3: TGTGCCAGCAGCTTTCGGTTGGACGGACTATCCGGGGATACGCAGTATTTT.

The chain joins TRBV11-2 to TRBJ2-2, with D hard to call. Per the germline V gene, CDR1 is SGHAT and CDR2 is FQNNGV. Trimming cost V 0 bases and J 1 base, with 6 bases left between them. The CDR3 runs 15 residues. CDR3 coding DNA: TGTGCCAGCAGCTTAGAACTTAGGAACACCGGGGAGCTGTTTTTT. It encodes CASSLELRNTGELFF. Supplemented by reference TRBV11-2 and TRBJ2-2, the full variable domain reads EAGVAQSPRYKIIEKRQSVAFWCNPISGHATLYWYQQILGQGPKLLIQFQNNGVVDDSQLPKDRFSAERLKGVDSTLKIQPAKLEDSAVYLCASSLELRNTGELFFGEGSRLTVL.

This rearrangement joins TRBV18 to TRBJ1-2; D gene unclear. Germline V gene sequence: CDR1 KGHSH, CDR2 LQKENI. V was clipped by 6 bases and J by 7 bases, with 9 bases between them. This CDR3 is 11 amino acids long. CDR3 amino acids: CASSPNLGYTF. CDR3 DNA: TGTGCCAGCTCGCCTAACCTTGGCTACACCTTC.

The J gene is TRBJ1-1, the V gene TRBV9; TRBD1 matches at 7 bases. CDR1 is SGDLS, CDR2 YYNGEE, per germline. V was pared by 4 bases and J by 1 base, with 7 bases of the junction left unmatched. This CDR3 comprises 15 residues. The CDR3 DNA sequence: TGTGCCAGCAGCTTTAGACAGGGATCGAACACTGAAGCTTTCTTT. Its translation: CASSFRQGSNTEAFF.

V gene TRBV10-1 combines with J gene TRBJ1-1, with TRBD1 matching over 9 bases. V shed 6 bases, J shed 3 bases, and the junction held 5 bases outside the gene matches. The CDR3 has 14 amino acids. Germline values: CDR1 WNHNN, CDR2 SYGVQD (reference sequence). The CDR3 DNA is TGCGCCAGCAGCGCCGGGACAGGGTACACTGAAGCTTTCTTT. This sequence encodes CASSAGTGYTEAFF.

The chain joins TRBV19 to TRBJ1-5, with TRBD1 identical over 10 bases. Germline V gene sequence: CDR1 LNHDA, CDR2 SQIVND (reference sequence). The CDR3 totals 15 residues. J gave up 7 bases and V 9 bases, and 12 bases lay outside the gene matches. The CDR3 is CASTTGTGDSQPQHF. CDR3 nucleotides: TGTGCCAGCACAACCGGGACAGGGGATTCCCAGCCCCAGCATTTT. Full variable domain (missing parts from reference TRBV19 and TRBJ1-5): DGGITQSPKYLFRKEGQNVTLSCEQNLNHDAMYWYRQDPGQGLRLIYYSQIVNDFQKGDIAEGYSVSREKKESFPLTVTSAQKNPTAFYLCASTTGTGDSQPQHFGDGTRLSIL.

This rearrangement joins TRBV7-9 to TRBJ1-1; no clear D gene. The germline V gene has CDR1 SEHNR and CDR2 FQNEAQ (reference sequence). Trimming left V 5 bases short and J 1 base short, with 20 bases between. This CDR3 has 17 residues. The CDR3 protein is CASSPPRGEAKNTEAFF. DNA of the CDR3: TGTGCCAGCAGCCCCCCCCGTGGGGAGGCCAAGAACACTGAAGCTTTCTTT.

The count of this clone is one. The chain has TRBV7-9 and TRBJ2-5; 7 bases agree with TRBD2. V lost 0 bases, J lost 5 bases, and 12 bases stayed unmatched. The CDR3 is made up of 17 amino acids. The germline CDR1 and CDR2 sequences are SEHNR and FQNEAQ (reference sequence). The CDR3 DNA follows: TGTGCCAGCAGCTTAGCTCGGGGGGTCACCGTGAGTGAGACCCAGTACTTC. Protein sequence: CASSLARGVTVSETQYF.